The source of this T cell receptor beta chain is a study of blood T cell repertoires in COVID-19 (TCRdb year 2020). In terms of the full investigation: Samples covering the acute and convalescent phases of COVID-19 were provided by collaborators in the United States, Italy and Spain. The dataset comprised deeply sampled blood TCRbeta repertoires from subjects exposed to, actively infected with, or recovered from COVID-19. The repertoires were released in a freely available public database intended as a resource for research on the immune response to SARS-CoV-2. Sample metadata almost always included a de-identified subject ID, COVID-19 status, age in years and sex. Where available, HLA class I and class II types were obtained from metadata supplied by the sample provider rather than from assay-based typing. The prospective study material was composed of cDNA or gDNA derived from T cells, B-cell-depleted T cells, or PBMCs. The samples were drawn from two sources: the first 160 participants of the ongoing ImmuneRACE study, and 1,200 or so subjects contributed by 6 global collaborators. Overall results and qualifications from the work: How much clinical and demographic metadata was included differed by source and by participant, and the metadata was provided uncurated.

As to this clone: Which antigen it targets is not known. No much larger clone exists at a distance of one base, and base qualities are not known.

The germline V gene (reference sequence) specifies LNHDA as CDR1 and SQIVND as CDR2. The junction carries 18 bases between V and J, which are trimmed by 0 bases and 3 bases respectively. CDR3 length: 18 amino acids, cysteine to phenylalanine. The kept DNA is CDR3 alone, 54 bases in frame from the first base. Each collaborating institution followed its own protocols to collect whole blood in K2EDTA tubes. Collaborator samples were shipped for TCRbeta analysis as frozen whole blood, isolated PBMCs, or DNA extracted from either sample type. The immunoSEQ Assay, a bias-controlled multiplex PCR, was used to amplify TCRbeta CDR3 regions from genomic DNA. Under the source paper's analysis protocol: Within the assay, amplification of reference gene primers was used to estimate how many nucleated cells each sample contained. To quantify the absolute abundance of each unique TCRbeta CDR3 rearrangement, sequence reads were collapsed and filtered. For each sample, productive Simpson clonality was calculated as the square root of Simpson's diversity index across productive rearrangements. In its TCRdb copy, this immuneACCESS table keeps in-frame sequences only and misses some clones. Where compared with another copy, unresolved V genes explain less than half of these, and the others have no known cause. The D gene and trimming were derived from the DNA, and the V and J assignments and clone size from that table. This sample comprises approximately 74,000 clones, approximately 81% of them detected only once. The biggest ten clones account for approximately 5.1% of the sample.

The chain couples TRBV19 to TRBJ1-3; D gene: possibly TRBD1, on 6 matching bases. This TCR came from an elderly woman with active or convalescent COVID-19. The specimen sequenced was peripheral blood. The CDR3 reads CASSIDHPLGGYGNTIYF. Read as DNA, the sequence is TGTGCCAGTAGTATAGACCATCCACTTGGGGGCTATGGAAACACCATATATTTT.